This T cell receptor beta chain was documented in a study of cytomegalovirus exposure and HLA in healthy donors. Study outcomes and limitations: Differences between HLA loci emerged in a later analysis of TCR association rates, with DRB1 most and HLA-C fewest.

Use of 60 Vbeta and 13 Jbeta primers characterized the PCR. Only in-frame clones appear in the TCRdb table, and some are missing; sequencing was by immunoSEQ multiplex PCR. This repertoire shows 150,000 or so clones, approximately 84% found once; its top ten account for approximately 1.5%. Germline CDR1 is SGHTS and CDR2 is YDEGEE. This CDR3 region has 15 residues. V dropped 0 bases and J dropped 0 bases, with 9 bases sitting between them. On this clone itself: Its cognate antigen is unknown.

Sequenced: PBMCs. The TCR comes from a man aged 25 to 40 in good health and CMV-seropositive. The gene calls are TRBV5-8 and TRBJ1-1, with D tentatively TRBD1 (5 bases). CDR3 sequence: CASSLEGVMNTEAFF. Here the CDR3 DNA reads TGTGCCAGCAGCTTGGAAGGGGTAATGAACACTGAAGCTTTCTTT.